This record looks at one T cell receptor beta chain sequence and its context. Authors' methods: Amplified reference gene primers provided the basis for estimating nucleated cell counts. TCRdb's copy holds only in-frame clones and misses some; the assay was immunoSEQ multiplex PCR. Clone size and V and J calls were adopted from that table, with D and trimming inferred from the DNA. The top ten hold 2.5% to 3.5% of the sample, which has 300,000 to 450,000 clones, approximately 86% seen once. Per germline, CDR1 SNHLY and CDR2 FYNNEI. J lost 8 bases, V lost 5 bases, and 5 bases had no gene match. The length of the CDR3 is 15 residues. This sample was taken from a study of blood T cell repertoires in COVID-19. Study-level background: Sites in the United States, Italy and Spain provided acute and convalescent COVID-19 samples. Nucleic acid was either cDNA or gDNA, and it came from T cells, B-cell-depleted T cells, or PBMCs.

The chain carries TRBV2 and TRBJ2-1; 14 bases agree with TRBD2. The sequenced sample consisted of peripheral blood. The sequence derives from a human donor in a cohort sampled during active COVID-19. The CDR3 DNA is TGTGCCAGCAGTCGTGGGACTAGCGGGAGCGATGAGCAGTTCTTC. Translated, it gives CASSRGTSGSDEQFF.